The entry below gives a single T cell receptor beta chain sequence along with its context. The record originates from a study of blood T cell repertoires in COVID-19. Libraries were prepared by immunoSEQ multiplex PCR; TCRdb keeps only in-frame clonotypes and omits some of them. The sample has around 260,000 clones; roughly 90% are singletons. Residents of about two dozen US areas, aged roughly 18 to 89 years, made up the participants. Self-reported history from a screening survey and questionnaire set each donor's cohort. The recovered donors of Cohort 3 showed two negative PCRs, clearance, or symptom resolution. The CDR3 has 16 amino acids. The V and J ends lost 0 bases and 9 bases respectively, with 19 bases between them. The germline CDR1 and CDR2 sequences are SGHRS and YFSETQ.

The chain is built from TRBV5-1 and TRBJ2-1, with D maybe TRBD1 (6 bases). The TCR sequence derives from a woman between 25 and 40 years old who had recovered from COVID-19. The material sequenced was PBMCs or T cells enriched from blood (not recorded which). The CDR3 loop reads CASSLGDTKTYVEQFF. The CDR3 nucleotides are TGCGCCAGCAGCTTGGGGGACACAAAGACGTACGTTGAGCAGTTCTTC.